A single sample gave rise to the 5 T cell receptor beta chains below, sequenced in a study of human T cells and chemical hapten exposure. The time point denotes: patch test 3, about 24 weeks after DPC sensitization. Treatment indicated: therapeutic diphenylcyclopropenone sensitization with weekly scalp DPC. TCRdb recomputed calls from the RACE reads with MiXCR, one row per CDR3 protein. There are 50,000 to 80,000 distinct CDR3 sequences in the sample; 11% occur only once, and roughly 2.1% lies in the top ten. The sample in question was whole blood, obtained in connection with sensitization to the hapten diphenylcyclopropenone (DPC). Every receptor here comes from a woman in her twenties or thirties with alopecia areata. Some clones in this sample may be carry-over from other donors' samples.

This clonotype was detected a few times. This sequence joins TRBV30 and TRBJ2-7; no firm D call. Germline V gene sequence: CDR1 GTSNPN, CDR2 SVGIG (reference sequence). The CDR3 is 15 amino acids. The ends were cut back, 0 bases at V and 4 bases at J, with 16 bases in the middle. CDR3 bases: TGTGCCTGGAGTGTACTTGGGCTAGAGAGGTACGAGCAGTACTTC. This encodes CAWSVLGLERYEQYF.

In this sample, this clonotype turned up many times. The V and J genes are TRBV6-2 or TRBV6-3 and TRBJ1-5; 8 bases are shared with TRBD1. Germline values: CDR1 MNHEY, CDR2 SVGEGT. The CDR3 has 18 amino acids. V lost 6 bases, J lost 4 bases, and 17 bases stayed unmatched. The CDR3 bases are TGTGCCAGCAGCCCGGCCGGGACAGGCCCCGCGGGGAATCAGCCCCAGCATTTT. Translated, it gives CASSPAGTGPAGNQPQHF.

This rearrangement joins TRBV6-5 to TRBJ1-1; no definite D call. V lost 5 bases and J 2 bases, leaving 15 bases between the germline ends. There are 15 residues in the CDR3. Germline assignment: CDR1 MNHEY and CDR2 SVGAGI. CDR3 nucleotides: TGTGCCAGCAGTCCAGGAGCCATAGGAAACACTGAAGCTTTCTTT. Residues: CASSPGAIGNTEAFF.

This clonotype was counted many times. The chain couples TRBV3-1 to TRBJ2-1; 9 nucleotides align to TRBD2. The germline CDR1 and CDR2 sequences are LGHDT and YNNKEL (reference sequence). The CDR3 has 15 amino acids. Trimming at V came to 5 bases and at J to 3 bases, leaving 5 bases not matched to a gene. The CDR3 sequence: CASSSSGGHYNEQFF. CDR3 bases: TGTGCCAGCAGCTCGAGCGGGGGGCACTACAATGAGCAGTTCTTC.

The rearrangement uses TRBV5-4 and TRBJ2-1; D gene uncertain. The CDR3 sequence is 14 residues long. V lost 3 bases and J lost 3, with 10 bases in between. The germline V gene encodes CDR1 SGHNT and CDR2 YYREEE (reference sequence). This CDR3 reads CASSSSVDYNEQFF. The CDR3 bases are TGTGCCAGCAGCTCCTCGGTGGACTACAATGAGCAGTTCTTC. The full variable domain, its missing parts supplied by reference TRBV5-4 and TRBJ2-1, is ETGVTQSPTHLIKTRGQQVTLRCSSQSGHNTVSWYQQALGQGPQFIFQYYREEENGRGNFPPRFSGLQFPNYSSELNVNALELDDSALYLCASSSSVDYNEQFFGPGTRLTVL.